This T cell receptor (beta chain) comes out of a study of regulatory T cells in long-lasting Graves disease. Study conclusions and caveats: Patients with persistent Graves' had lower TCR diversity than newly diagnosed patients.

Arm-PCR of CDR3 regions with iRepertoire HTBI primers generated TCR beta libraries. From the multiplex PCR reads, TCRdb called clonotypes with MiXCR, one entry per CDR3 protein. The data contain hundreds of thousands of distinct CDR3 sequences, 16% of them singletons. The J segment lost 0 bases and the V segment lost 6 bases, leaving 5 bases of the junction unmatched. This CDR3 region has 15 residues. Germline loops: CDR1 MNHNS, CDR2 SASEGT. Turning to this clonotype: The antigen is not known.

The sample's time point: newly diagnosed GD, antithyroid drugs for less than 3 months. With RNA extracted from PBMCs as input, the TCR library was made. These data were also filed under a second study, of T cells in Graves' hyperthyroidism and ophthalmopathy. From that report: Graves' hyperthyroidism was deemed stable absent ophthalmopathy progression within 18 months. The hyperthyroidism was newly diagnosed and had lasted under 2 months; the patients were aged 18 to 65. Ophthalmopathy was model-predicted a median around 6.7 months pre-onset.

The sample in question was peripheral blood mononuclear cells (PBMCs), obtained at new diagnosis, from a patient treated with antithyroid drugs. The clonotype was recovered from a man younger than 35 with Graves disease. J is TRBJ2-5 and V is TRBV6-1; 9 bases align to TRBD2. CDR3 protein: CASRGTSSYQETQYF. The DNA of the CDR3 is TGTGCCAGCAGGGGGACTAGCAGTTACCAAGAGACCCAGTACTTC.